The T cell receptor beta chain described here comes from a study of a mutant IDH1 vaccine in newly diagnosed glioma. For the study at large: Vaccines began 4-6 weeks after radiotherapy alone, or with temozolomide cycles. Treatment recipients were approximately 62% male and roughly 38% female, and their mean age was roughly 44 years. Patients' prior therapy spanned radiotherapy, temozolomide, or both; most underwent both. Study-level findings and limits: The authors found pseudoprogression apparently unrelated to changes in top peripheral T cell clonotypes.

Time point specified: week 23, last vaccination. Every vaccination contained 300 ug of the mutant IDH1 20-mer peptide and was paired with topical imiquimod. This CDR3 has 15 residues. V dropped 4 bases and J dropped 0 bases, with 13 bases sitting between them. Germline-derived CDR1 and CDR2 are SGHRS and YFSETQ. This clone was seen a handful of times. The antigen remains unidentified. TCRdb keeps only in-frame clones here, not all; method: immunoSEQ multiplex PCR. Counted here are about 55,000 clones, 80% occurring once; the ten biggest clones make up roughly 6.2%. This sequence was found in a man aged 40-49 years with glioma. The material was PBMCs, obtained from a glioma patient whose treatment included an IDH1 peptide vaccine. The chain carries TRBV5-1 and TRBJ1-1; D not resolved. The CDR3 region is CASSTLGPMNTEAFF. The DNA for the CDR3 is TGCGCCAGCAGCACCTTAGGGCCGATGAACACTGAAGCTTTCTTT.